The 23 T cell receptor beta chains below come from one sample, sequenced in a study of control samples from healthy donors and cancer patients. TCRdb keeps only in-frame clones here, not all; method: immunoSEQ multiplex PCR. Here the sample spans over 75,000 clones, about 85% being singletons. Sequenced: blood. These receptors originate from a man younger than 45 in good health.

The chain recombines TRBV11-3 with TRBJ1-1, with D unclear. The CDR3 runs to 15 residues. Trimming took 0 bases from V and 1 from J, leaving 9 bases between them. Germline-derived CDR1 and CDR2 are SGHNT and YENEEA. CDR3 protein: CASSLDGQRNTEAFF. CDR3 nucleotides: TGTGCCAGCAGCTTAGATGGGCAGAGGAACACTGAAGCTTTCTTT.

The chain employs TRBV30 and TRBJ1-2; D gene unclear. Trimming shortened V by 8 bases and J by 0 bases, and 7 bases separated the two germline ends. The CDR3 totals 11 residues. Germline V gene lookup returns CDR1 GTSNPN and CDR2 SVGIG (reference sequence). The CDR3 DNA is TGTGCCGGCACAGCTAACTATGGCTACACCTTC. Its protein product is CAGTANYGYTF.

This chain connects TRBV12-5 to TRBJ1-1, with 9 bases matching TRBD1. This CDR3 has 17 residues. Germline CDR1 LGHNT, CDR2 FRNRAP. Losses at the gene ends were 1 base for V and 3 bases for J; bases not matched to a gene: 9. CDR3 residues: CASGLAGTGREYTEAFF. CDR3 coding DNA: TGTGCTAGTGGTTTGGCCGGGACAGGGAGAGAGTACACTGAAGCTTTCTTT.

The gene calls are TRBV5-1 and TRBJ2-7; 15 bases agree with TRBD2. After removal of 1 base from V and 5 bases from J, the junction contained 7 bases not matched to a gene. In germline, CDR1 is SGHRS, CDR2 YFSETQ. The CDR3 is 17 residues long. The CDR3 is CASSLPRTSGGADEQYF. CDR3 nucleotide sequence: TGCGCCAGCAGCTTGCCACGGACTAGCGGGGGGGCTGACGAGCAGTACTTC.

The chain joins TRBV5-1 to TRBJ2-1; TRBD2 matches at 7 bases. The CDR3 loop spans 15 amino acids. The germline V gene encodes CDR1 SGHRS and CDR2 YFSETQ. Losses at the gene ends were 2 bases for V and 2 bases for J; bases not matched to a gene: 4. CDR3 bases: TGCGCCAGCAGCTTTGCCGGGGGGACCTACAATGAGCAGTTCTTC. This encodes CASSFAGGTYNEQFF.

Here the CDR3 reads CASRGQGSNYEQYF. As DNA, the CDR3 is TGTGCCAGTAGGGGTCAGGGGAGTAACTACGAGCAGTACTTC. J is TRBJ2-7 and V is TRBV19; perhaps TRBD1 as D (6 bases). V was shortened by 6 bases and J by 3 bases, with 15 bases between the two germline ends. The CDR3 is made up of 14 amino acids. Germline-derived CDR1 and CDR2 are LNHDA and SQIVND (reference sequence).

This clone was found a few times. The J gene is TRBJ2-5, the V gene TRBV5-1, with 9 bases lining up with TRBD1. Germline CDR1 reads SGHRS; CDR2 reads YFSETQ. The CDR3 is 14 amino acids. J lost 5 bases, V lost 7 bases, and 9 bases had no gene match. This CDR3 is CASSGTGFQETQYF. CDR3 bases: TGCGCCAGCTCCGGGACAGGGTTTCAGGAGACCCAGTACTTC.

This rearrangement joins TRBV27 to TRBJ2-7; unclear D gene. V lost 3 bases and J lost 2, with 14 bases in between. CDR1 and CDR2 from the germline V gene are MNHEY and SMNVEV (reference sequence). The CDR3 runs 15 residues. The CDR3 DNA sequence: TGTGCCAGCAGTTTTTTAGAGAGGACCCCCTACGAGCAGTACTTC. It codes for CASSFLERTPYEQYF.

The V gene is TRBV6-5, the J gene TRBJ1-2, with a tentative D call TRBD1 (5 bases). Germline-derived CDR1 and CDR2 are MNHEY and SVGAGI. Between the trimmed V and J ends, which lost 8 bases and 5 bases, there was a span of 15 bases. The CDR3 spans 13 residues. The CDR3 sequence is CASCHRDLYGYTF. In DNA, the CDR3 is TGTGCCAGCTGTCATAGGGACTTATATGGCTACACCTTC.

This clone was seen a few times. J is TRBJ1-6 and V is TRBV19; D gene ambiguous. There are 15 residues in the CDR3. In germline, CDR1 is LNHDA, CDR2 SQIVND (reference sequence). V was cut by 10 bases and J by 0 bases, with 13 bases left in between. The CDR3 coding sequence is TGTGCCACCGCGAGTGGAGGCTCCTATAATTCACCCCTCCACTTT. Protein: CATASGGSYNSPLHF.

In nucleotides, the CDR3 is TGTGCCAGCAGACCCCAGGCGGGGCCCACAGATACGCAGTATTTT. Encoded protein: CASRPQAGPTDTQYF. V is TRBV27 and J is TRBJ2-3; maybe TRBD2 (6 bases). The V gene's germline CDR1 is MNHEY and CDR2 SMNVEV (reference sequence). This CDR3 is 15 amino acids long. Trimming shortened V by 6 bases and J by 2 bases, and 15 bases separated the two germline ends.

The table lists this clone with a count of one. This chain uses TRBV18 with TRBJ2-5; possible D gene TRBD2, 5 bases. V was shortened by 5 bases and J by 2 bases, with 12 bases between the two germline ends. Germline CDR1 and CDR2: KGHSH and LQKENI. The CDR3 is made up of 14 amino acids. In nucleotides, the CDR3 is TGTGCCAGCTCAACTCTCGGGATACAAGAGACCCAGTACTTC. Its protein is CASSTLGIQETQYF.

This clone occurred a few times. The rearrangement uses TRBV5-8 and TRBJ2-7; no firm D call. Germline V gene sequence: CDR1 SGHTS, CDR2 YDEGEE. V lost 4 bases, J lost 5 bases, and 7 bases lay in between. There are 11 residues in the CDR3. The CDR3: CASSVIDEQYF. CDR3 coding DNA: TGTGCCAGCAGCGTAATCGACGAGCAGTACTTC.

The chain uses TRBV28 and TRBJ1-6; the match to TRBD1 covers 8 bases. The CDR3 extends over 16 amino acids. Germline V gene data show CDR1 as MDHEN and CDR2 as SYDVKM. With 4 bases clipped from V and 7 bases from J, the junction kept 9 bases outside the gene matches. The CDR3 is CASSSDRGAGNSPLHF. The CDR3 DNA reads TGTGCCAGCAGTTCAGACAGGGGCGCGGGGAATTCACCCCTCCACTTT.

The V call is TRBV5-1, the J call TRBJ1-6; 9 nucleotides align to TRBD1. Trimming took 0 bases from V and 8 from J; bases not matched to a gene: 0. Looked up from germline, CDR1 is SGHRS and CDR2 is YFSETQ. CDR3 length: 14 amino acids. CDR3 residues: CASSLGQGDSPLHF. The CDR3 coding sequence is TGCGCCAGCAGCTTGGGACAGGGGGATTCACCCCTCCACTTT. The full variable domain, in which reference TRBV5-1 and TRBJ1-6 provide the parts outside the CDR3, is KAGVTQTPRYLIKTRGQQVTLSCSPISGHRSVSWYQQTPGQGLQFLFEYFSETQRNKGNFPGRFSGRQFSNSRSEMNVSTLELGDSALYLCASSLGQGDSPLHFGNGTRLTVT.

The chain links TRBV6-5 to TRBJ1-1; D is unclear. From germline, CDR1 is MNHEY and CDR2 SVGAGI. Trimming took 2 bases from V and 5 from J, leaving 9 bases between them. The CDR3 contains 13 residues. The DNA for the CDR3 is TGTGCCAGCAGTTACAATATCAGAACTGAAGCTTTCTTT. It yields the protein CASSYNIRTEAFF.

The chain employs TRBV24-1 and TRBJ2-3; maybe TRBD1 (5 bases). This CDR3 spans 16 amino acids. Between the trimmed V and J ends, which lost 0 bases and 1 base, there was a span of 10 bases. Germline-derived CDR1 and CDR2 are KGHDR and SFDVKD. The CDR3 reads CATSDLGPGRTDTQYF. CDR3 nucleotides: TGTGCCACCAGTGATTTGGGGCCAGGGCGCACAGATACGCAGTATTTT.

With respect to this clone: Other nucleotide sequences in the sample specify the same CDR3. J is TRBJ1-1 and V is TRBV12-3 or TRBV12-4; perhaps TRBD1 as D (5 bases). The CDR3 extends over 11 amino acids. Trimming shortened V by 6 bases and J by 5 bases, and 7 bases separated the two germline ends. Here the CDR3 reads CASRRGTEAFF. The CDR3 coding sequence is TGTGCCAGCAGGCGGGGGACTGAAGCTTTCTTT.

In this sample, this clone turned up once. Written as DNA, the CDR3 is TGCGCCAGCAGCTTGGTACTGGGTGGGGGTAACACTGAAGCTTTCTTT. It specifies CASSLVLGGGNTEAFF. The chain links TRBV5-1 to TRBJ1-1; a weak D match, TRBD1 (5 bases). Germline V gene lookup returns CDR1 SGHRS and CDR2 YFSETQ. V was pared by 0 bases and J by 2 bases, with 14 bases between. CDR3 size: 16 residues.

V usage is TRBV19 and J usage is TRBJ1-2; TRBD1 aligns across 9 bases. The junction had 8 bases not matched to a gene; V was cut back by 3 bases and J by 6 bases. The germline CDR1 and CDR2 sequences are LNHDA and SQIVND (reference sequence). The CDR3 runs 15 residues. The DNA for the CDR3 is TGTGCCAGTAGTATTTGGGACAGGGAGGTTGATGGCTACACCTTC. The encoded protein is CASSIWDREVDGYTF.

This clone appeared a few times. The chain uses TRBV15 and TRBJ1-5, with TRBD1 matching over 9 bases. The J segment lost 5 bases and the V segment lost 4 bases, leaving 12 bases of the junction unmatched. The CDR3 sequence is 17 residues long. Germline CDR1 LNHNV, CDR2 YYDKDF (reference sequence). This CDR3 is CATSTRPGQGYHQPQHF. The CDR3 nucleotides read TGTGCCACCAGCACTCGACCGGGACAGGGATATCATCAGCCCCAGCATTTT. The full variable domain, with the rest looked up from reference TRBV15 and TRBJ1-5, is DAMVIQNPRYQVTQFGKPVTLSCSQTLNHNVMYWYQQKSSQAPKLLFHYYDKDFNNEADTPDNFQSRRPNTSFCFLDIRSPGLGDTAMYLCATSTRPGQGYHQPQHFGDGTRLSIL.

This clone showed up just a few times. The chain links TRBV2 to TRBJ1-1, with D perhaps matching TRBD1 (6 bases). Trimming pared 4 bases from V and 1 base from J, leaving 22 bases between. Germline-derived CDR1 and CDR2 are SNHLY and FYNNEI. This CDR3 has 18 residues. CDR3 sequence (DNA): TGTGCCAGCAGTGTTCCCCCGGGACACAATACCTGGAACACTGAAGCTTTCTTT. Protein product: CASSVPPGHNTWNTEAFF. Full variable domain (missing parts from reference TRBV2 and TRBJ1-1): EPEVTQTPSHQVTQMGQEVILRCVPISNHLYFYWYRQILGQKVEFLVSFYNNEISEKSEIFDDQFSVERPDGSNFTLKIRSTKLEDSAMYFCASSVPPGHNTWNTEAFFGQGTRLTVV.

The CDR3: CSVRGNYNEQFF. Here the CDR3 DNA reads TGCAGCGTTCGGGGGAACTACAATGAGCAGTTCTTC. The V gene is TRBV29-1, the J gene TRBJ2-1; possible D gene TRBD2, 6 bases. Germline CDR1 is SQVTM and CDR2 is ANQGSEA. The CDR3 extends over 12 amino acids. Deletions cut 5 bases from V and 3 bases from J, with 8 bases between.